This T cell receptor beta chain was captured by sequencing in a study of cytomegalovirus exposure and HLA in healthy donors. General study points: A prior analysis recorded that most TCR beta V segments were productive about 87% or about 30% of the time. Specificity for CMV antigens was confirmed in vitro for a few of the CMV-associated chains. TCR beta chain V- and J-gene trimming was linked, in a later analysis, to a missense variant in DCLRE1C.

Many counts were recorded for this clone. The antigen is undetermined. This CDR3 comprises 13 residues. V lost 2 bases and J 6 bases, leaving 10 bases between the germline ends. CDR1 KGHSH and CDR2 LQKENI come from the germline V gene. The PCR contained 60 Vbeta and 13 Jbeta primers. Method: immunoSEQ multiplex PCR; TCRdb's copy keeps in-frame clones and lacks some. The sample yields about 120,000 clones, roughly 8.6% seen once. The rearrangement links TRBV18 to TRBJ1-2, with D possibly being TRBD1 (6 bases). The sample was PBMCs. The clonotype comes from a woman in her thirties or forties in good health and CMV-seropositive. In DNA, the CDR3 is TGTGCCAGCTCACCAGGACAGCCCAATGGCTACACCTTC. It codes for CASSPGQPNGYTF. The entire variable domain, with the rest obtained from reference TRBV18 and TRBJ1-2, is as follows: NAGVMQNPRHLVRRRGQEARLRCSPMKGHSHVYWYRQLPEEGLKFMVYLQKENIIDESGMPKERFSAEFPKEGPSILRIQQVVRGDSAAYFCASSPGQPNGYTFGSGTRLTVV.